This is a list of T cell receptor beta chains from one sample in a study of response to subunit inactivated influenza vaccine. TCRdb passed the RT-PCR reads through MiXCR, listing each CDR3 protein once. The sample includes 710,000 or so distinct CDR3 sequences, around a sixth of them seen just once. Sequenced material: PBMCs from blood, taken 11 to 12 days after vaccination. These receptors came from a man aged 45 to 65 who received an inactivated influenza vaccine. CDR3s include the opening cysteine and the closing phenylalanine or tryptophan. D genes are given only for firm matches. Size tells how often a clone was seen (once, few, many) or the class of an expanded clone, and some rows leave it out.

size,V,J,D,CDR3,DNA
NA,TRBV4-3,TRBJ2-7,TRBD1,CASSQDAGQVNEQYF,TGCGCCAGCAGCCAAGATGCGGGACAGGTTAACGAGCAGTACTTC
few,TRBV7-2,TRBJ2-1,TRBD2,CASSLVGGDYNEQFF,TGTGCCAGCAGCTTAGTCGGGGGGGACTACAATGAGCAGTTCTTC
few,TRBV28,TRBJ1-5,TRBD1,CASSFPRQGGFNQPQHF,TGTGCCAGCAGTTTTCCTCGACAGGGGGGATTTAATCAGCCCCAGCATTTT
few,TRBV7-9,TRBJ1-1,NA,CASRYQQGSSEAFF,TGTGCCAGCAGATACCAACAGGGAAGTAGTGAAGCTTTCTTT
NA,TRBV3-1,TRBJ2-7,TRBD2,CASSQLGLAAKQYF,TGTGCCAGCAGCCAACTCGGACTAGCGGCTAAGCAGTACTTC
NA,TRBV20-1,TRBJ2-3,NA,CSARDRYSTDTQYF,TGCAGTGCTAGAGATCGTTATAGCACAGATACGCAGTATTTT
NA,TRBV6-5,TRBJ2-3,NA,CASSYVQPTDTQYF,TGTGCCAGCAGTTACGTCCAGCCTACAGATACGCAGTATTTT
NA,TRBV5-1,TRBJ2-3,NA,CASSNDIWVESAQYF,TGCGCCAGCAGCAACGACATTTGGGTGGAGTCTGCACAGTATTTT
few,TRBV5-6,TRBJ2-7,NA,CASSTGRGTYEQYF,TGTGCCAGCAGCACGGGGCGAGGCACCTACGAGCAGTACTTC
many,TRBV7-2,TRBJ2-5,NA,CASSLAGIYYETQYF,TGTGCCAGCAGCTTAGCGGGCATTTATTACGAGACCCAGTACTTC
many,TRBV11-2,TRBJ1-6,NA,CASSVGGHRNSPLHF,TGTGCCAGCAGCGTGGGGGGACACCGGAATTCACCCCTCCACTTT
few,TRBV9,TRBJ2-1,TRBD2,CASSVVAGGVSYNEQFF,TGTGCCAGCAGCGTAGTTGCGGGAGGGGTCTCCTACAATGAGCAGTTCTTC
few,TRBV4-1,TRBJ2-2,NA,CASSQAVAGALKGGELFF,TGCGCCAGCAGCCAAGCGGTGGCAGGAGCCCTAAAGGGCGGGGAGCTGTTTTTT
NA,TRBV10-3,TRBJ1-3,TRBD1,CAIRAGGNSGNTIYF,TGTGCCATCAGGGCAGGGGGGAACTCTGGAAACACCATATATTTT
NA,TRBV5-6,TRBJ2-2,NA,CASSLRLTNTGELFF,TGTGCCAGCAGCTTGCGTCTAACGAACACCGGGGAGCTGTTTTTT
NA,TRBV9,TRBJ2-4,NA,CASSVAGDVGYIQYF,TGTGCCAGCAGCGTAGCTGGGGACGTTGGGTACATTCAGTACTTC
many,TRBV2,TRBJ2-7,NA,CASSGTAGYEQYF,TGTGCCAGCAGTGGGACCGCCGGCTACGAGCAGTACTTC
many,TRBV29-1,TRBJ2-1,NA,CSVAARANAWEQFF,TGCAGCGTTGCTGCCCGGGCTAACGCTTGGGAGCAGTTCTTC
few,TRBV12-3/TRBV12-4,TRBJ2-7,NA,CASSYRQGRDEQYF,TGTGCCAGCAGTTATAGACAGGGGAGGGACGAGCAGTACTTC
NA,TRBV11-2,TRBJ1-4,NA,CASSLEGLSEKLFF,TGTGCCAGCAGCTTAGAAGGTTTAAGTGAAAAACTGTTTTTT
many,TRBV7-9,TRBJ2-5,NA,CASSPSRRRAIQETQYF,TGTGCCAGCAGCCCATCCAGGAGACGGGCCATCCAAGAGACCCAGTACTTC
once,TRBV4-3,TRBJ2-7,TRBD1,CASSQADRGPYEQYF,TGCGCCAGCAGCCAAGCTGACAGGGGTCCCTACGAGCAGTACTTC
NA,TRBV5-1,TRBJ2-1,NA,CASSPGASGRNNEQFF,TGCGCCAGCAGCCCGGGGGCTAGCGGACGCAACAATGAGCAGTTCTTC
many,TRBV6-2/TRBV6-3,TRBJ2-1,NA,CASSSTRDEQFF,TGTGCCAGCAGTTCCACTAGGGATGAGCAGTTCTTC
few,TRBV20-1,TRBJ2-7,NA,CSANGRINEQYF,TGCAGTGCTAACGGGAGAATCAACGAGCAGTACTTC
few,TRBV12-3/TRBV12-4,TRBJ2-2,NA,CASRLSGTITGELFF,TGTGCCAGCAGGCTGTCCGGGACCATAACCGGGGAGCTGTTTTTT
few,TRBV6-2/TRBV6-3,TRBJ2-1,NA,CASRQGRINEQFF,TGTGCCAGCAGGCAGGGACGTATCAATGAGCAGTTCTTC
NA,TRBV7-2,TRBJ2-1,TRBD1,CASSHRDRAVQFF,TGTGCCAGCAGTCACCGGGACAGAGCTGTGCAGTTCTTC
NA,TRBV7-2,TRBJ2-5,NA,CASSRGRAQETQYF,TGTGCCAGCAGCCGCGGGCGGGCCCAAGAGACCCAGTACTTC
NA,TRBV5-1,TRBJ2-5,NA,CASSSNAKETQYF,TGCGCCAGCAGCTCAAACGCGAAGGAGACCCAGTACTTC
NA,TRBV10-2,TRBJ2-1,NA,CASSESRRRGSSYNEQFF,TGCGCCAGCAGTGAGTCGAGAAGGCGGGGAAGCTCCTACAATGAGCAGTTCTTC
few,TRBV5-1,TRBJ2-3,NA,CASSLEQGGDTQYF,TGCGCCAGCAGCTTGGAACAGGGTGGTGATACGCAGTATTTT
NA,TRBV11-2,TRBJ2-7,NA,CASSLDFRGNEQYF,TGTGCCAGCAGCTTAGATTTTCGAGGGAACGAGCAGTACTTC
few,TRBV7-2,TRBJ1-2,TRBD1,CASSQDRLRGYTF,TGTGCCAGCAGCCAGGACAGGCTACGTGGCTACACCTTC
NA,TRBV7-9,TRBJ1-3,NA,CASSVVSGNTIYF,TGTGCCAGCAGCGTCGTCTCTGGAAACACCATATATTTT
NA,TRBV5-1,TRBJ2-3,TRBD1,CASSLPGGTSTDTQYF,TGCGCCAGCAGCTTGCCAGGGGGAACTAGCACAGATACGCAGTATTTT
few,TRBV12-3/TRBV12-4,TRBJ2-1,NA,CASSRDKDEQFF,TGTGCCAGCAGTAGAGACAAGGATGAGCAGTTCTTC
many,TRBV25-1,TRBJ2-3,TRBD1,CASSMTGFPDTQYF,TGTGCCAGCTCAATGACAGGGTTCCCAGATACGCAGTATTTT
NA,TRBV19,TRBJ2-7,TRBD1,CASSSTGGQTYEQHF,TGTGCCAGTAGTAGTACAGGGGGACAAACCTACGAGCAGCACTTC
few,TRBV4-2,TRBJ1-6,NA,CASSQEDPGYLSPLHF,TGTGCCAGCAGCCAAGAAGATCCGGGTTACCTATCACCCCTCCACTTT
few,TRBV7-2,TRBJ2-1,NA,CASSLNYPFGEQFF,TGTGCCAGCAGCTTAAACTACCCGTTTGGAGAGCAGTTCTTC
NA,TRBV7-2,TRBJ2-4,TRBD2,CASSFLGGAGDIQYF,TGTGCCAGCAGCTTTCTCGGGGGGGCGGGGGACATTCAGTACTTC
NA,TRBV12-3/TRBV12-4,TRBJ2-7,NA,CASNRASGYEQYF,TGTGCCAGCAACAGGGCTAGCGGATACGAGCAGTACTTC
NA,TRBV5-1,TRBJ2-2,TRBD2,CASSLSLAGHTGELFF,TGCGCCAGCAGCTTGTCACTAGCGGGCCACACCGGGGAGCTGTTTTTT
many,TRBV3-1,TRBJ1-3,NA,CASSQDRRGLSGNTIYF,TGTGCCAGCAGCCAAGATCGGCGGGGATTATCTGGAAACACCATATATTTT
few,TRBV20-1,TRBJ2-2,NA,CSASGRGRNTGELFF,TGCAGTGCTAGTGGTAGGGGCCGAAACACCGGGGAGCTGTTTTTT
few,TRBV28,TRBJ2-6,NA,CASSLVVPSGANVLTF,TGTGCCAGCAGTTTAGTAGTTCCGTCTGGGGCCAACGTCCTGACTTTC
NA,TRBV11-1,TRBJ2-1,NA,CASSLEGESYNEQFF,TGTGCCAGCAGCTTGGAGGGAGAAAGCTACAATGAGCAGTTCTTC
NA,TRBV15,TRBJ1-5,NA,CATSRVQNNQPQHF,TGTGCCACCAGCAGAGTTCAGAACAATCAGCCCCAGCATTTT
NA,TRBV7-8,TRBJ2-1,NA,CASSSLVGDEQFF,TGTGCCAGCAGCAGCTTAGTCGGTGATGAGCAGTTCTTC
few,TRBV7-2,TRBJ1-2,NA,CASSPLFGADGYTF,TGTGCCAGCAGCCCATTATTTGGAGCGGATGGCTACACCTTC
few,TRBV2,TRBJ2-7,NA,CASSVGRASEQYF,TGTGCCAGCAGTGTAGGCAGAGCCTCGGAGCAGTACTTC
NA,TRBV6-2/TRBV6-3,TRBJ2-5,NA,CASSYRPMDQETQYF,TGTGCCAGCAGTTACCGTCCGATGGACCAAGAGACCCAGTACTTC
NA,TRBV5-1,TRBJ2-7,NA,CASSGQSHSYEQYF,TGCGCCAGCAGCGGGCAGAGCCACTCCTACGAGCAGTACTTC